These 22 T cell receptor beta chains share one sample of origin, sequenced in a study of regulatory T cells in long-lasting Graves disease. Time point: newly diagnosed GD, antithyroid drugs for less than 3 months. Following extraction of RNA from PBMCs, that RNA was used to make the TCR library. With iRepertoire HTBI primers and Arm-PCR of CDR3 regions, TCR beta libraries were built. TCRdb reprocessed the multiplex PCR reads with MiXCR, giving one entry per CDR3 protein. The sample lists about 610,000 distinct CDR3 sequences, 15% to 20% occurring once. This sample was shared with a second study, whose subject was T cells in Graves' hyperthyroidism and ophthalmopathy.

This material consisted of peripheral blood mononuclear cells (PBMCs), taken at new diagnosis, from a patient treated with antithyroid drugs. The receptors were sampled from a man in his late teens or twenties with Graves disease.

The CDR3 spells CASSQDPTGRDEQFF. CDR3 nucleotides: TGTGCCAGCAGCCAAGATCCTACGGGGAGGGATGAGCAGTTCTTC. The rearrangement joins TRBV14 to TRBJ2-1, with 7 bases that match TRBD2. The J segment lost 8 bases and the V segment lost 0 bases, leaving 7 bases of the junction unmatched. The length of the CDR3 is 15 residues. Germline V gene sequence: CDR1 SGHDN, CDR2 FVKESK.

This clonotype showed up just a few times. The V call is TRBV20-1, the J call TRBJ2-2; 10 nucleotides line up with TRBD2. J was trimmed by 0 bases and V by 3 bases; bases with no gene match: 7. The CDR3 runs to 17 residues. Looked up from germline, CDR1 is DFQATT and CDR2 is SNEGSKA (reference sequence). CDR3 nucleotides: TGCAGTGCTAGCCCGAGACTAGCGGGTACGAACACCGGGGAGCTGTTTTTT. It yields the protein CSASPRLAGTNTGELFF.

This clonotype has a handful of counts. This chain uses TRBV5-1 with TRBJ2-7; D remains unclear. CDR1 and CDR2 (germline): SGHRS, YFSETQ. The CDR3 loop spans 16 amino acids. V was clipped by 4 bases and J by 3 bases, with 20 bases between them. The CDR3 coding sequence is TGCGCCAGCAGCGCATCTCCAACAACGGTAGGCTACGAGCAGTACTTC. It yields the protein CASSASPTTVGYEQYF.

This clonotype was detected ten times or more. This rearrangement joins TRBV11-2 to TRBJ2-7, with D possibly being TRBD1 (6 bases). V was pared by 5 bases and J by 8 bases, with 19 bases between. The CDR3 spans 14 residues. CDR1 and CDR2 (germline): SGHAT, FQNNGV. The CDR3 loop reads CASSTAIRQDQQYF. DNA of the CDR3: TGTGCCAGCAGCACCGCCATAAGACAGGATCAGCAGTACTTC.

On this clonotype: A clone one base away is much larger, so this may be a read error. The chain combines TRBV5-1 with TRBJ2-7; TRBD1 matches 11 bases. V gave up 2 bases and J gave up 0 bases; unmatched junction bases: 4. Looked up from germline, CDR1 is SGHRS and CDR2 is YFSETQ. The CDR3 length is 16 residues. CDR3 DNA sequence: TGCGCCAGCAGCTTCACCGGGACAGGGGGCTCCTACGAGCAGTACTTC. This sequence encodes CASSFTGTGGSYEQYF.

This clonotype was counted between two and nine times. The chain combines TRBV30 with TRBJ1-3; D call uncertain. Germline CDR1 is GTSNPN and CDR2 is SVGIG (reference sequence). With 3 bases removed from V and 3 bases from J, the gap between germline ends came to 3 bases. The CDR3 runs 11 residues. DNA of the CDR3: TGTGCCTGGAGGCGTGGAAACACCATATATTTT. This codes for CAWRRGNTIYF.

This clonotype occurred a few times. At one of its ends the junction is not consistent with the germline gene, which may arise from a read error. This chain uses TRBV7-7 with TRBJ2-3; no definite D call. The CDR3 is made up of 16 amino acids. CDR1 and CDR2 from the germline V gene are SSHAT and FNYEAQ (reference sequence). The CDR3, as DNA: TGTGCTAGCAGCTTACTTGGCGGAAGGAGCACAGATACGCAGTATTTT. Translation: CASSLLGGRSTDTQYF.

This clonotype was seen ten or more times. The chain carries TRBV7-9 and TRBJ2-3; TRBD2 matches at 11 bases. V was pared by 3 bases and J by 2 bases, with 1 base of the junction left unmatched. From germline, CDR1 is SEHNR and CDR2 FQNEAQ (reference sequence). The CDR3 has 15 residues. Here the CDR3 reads CASSLTSGITDTQYF. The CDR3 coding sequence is TGTGCCAGCAGCTTGACTAGCGGGATCACAGATACGCAGTATTTT. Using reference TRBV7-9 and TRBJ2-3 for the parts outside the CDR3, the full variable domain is DTGVSQNPRHKITKRGQNVTFRCDPISEHNRLYWYRQTLGQGPEFLTYFQNEAQLEKSRLLSDRFSAERPKGSFSTLEIQRTEQGDSAMYLCASSLTSGITDTQYFGPGTRLTVL.

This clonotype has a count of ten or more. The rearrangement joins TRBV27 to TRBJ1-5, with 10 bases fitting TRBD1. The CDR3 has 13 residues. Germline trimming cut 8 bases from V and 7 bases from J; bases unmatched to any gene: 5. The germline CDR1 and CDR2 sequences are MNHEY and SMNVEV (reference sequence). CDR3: CASGRDRGQPQHF. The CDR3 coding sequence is TGTGCCAGCGGACGGGACAGGGGCCAGCCCCAGCATTTT.

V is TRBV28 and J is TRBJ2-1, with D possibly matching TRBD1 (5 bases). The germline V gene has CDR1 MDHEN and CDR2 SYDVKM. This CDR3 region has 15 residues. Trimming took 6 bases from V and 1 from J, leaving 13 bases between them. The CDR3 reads CASRGQGGSYNEQFF. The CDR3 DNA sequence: TGTGCCAGCAGGGGGCAAGGTGGGTCCTACAATGAGCAGTTCTTC.

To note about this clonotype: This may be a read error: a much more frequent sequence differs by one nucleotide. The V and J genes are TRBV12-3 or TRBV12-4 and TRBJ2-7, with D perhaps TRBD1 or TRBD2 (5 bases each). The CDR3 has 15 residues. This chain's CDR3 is CASSFGGTSSCEQYF. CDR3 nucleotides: TGTGCCAGCAGTTTCGGTGGGACGAGCTCCTGCGAGCAGTACTTC.

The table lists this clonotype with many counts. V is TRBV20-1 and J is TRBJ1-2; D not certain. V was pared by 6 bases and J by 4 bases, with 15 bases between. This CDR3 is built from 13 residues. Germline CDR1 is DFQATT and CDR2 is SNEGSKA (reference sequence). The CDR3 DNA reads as TGCAGTGCAAGGACGGGATCTGGCTATGGCTACACCTTC. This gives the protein CSARTGSGYGYTF.

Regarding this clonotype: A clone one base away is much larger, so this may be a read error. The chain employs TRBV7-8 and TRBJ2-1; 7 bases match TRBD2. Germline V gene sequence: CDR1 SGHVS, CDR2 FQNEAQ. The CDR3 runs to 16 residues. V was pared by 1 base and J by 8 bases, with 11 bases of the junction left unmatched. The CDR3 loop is CASSLVGLVGVYEQFF. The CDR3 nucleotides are TGTGCCAGCAGCTTAGTAGGACTAGTGGGAGTGTATGAGCAGTTCTTC.

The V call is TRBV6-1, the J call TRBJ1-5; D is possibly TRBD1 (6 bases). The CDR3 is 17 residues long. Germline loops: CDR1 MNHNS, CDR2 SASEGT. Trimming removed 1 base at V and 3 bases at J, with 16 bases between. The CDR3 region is CASSEENWGGYNQPQHF. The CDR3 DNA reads TGTGCCAGCAGTGAAGAAAATTGGGGGGGCTACAATCAGCCCCAGCATTTT.

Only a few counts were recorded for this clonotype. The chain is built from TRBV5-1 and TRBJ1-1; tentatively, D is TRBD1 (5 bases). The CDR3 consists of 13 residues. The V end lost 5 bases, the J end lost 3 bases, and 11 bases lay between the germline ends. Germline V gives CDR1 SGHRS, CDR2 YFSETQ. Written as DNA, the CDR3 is TGCGCCAGCAGAGTCGGGGGGGACACTGAAGCTTTCTTT. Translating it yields CASRVGGDTEAFF.

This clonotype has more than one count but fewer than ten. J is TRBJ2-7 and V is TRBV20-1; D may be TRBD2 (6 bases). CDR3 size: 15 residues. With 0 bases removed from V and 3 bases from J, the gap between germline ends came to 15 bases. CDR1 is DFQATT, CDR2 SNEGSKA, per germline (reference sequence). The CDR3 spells CSARDATGEGYEQYF. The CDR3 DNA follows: TGCAGTGCTAGAGATGCGACGGGAGAAGGCTACGAGCAGTACTTC.

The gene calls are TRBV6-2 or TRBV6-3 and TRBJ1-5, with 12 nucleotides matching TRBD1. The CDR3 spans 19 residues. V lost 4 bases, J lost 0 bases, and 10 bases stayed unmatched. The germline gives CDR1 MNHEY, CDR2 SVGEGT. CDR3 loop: CASSFTSGTGGYSNQPQHF. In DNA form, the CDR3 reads TGTGCCAGCAGTTTCACTTCCGGGACAGGGGGCTATAGCAATCAGCCCCAGCATTTT.

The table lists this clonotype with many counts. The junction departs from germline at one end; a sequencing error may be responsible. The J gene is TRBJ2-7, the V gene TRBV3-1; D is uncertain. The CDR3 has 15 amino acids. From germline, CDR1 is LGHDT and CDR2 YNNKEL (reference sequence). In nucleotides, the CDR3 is TGTGCCAGCAGCCAGGTGACCCTCCTATCCTCCGAGCAGTACTTC. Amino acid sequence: CASSQVTLLSSEQYF.

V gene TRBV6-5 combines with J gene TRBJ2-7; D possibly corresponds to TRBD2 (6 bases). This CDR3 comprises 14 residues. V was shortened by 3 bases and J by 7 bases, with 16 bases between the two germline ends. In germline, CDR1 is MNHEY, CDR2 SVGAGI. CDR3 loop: CASSYQVTAGEQYF. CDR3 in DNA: TGTGCCAGCAGTTATCAAGTAACCGCGGGGGAGCAGTACTTC.

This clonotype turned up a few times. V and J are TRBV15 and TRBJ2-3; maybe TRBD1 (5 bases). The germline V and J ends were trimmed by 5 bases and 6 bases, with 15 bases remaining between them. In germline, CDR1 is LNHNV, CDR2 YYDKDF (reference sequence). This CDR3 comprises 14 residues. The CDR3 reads CATSFGAAGDTQYF. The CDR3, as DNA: TGTGCCACCAGCTTTGGGGCGGCTGGGGATACGCAGTATTTT.

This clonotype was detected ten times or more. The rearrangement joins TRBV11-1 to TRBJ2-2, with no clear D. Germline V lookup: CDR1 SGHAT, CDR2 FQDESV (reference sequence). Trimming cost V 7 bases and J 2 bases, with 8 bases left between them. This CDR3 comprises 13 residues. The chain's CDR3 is CASTVSNTGELFF. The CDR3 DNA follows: TGTGCCAGCACCGTCTCTAACACCGGGGAGCTGTTTTTT.

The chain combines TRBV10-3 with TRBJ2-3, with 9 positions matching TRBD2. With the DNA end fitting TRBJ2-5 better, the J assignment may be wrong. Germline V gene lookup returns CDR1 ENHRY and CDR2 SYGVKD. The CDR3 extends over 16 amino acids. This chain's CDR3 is CAISGGASGIPETQYF. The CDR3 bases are TGTGCCATCAGTGGGGGGGCTAGCGGGATTCCGGAGACCCAGTACTTC.